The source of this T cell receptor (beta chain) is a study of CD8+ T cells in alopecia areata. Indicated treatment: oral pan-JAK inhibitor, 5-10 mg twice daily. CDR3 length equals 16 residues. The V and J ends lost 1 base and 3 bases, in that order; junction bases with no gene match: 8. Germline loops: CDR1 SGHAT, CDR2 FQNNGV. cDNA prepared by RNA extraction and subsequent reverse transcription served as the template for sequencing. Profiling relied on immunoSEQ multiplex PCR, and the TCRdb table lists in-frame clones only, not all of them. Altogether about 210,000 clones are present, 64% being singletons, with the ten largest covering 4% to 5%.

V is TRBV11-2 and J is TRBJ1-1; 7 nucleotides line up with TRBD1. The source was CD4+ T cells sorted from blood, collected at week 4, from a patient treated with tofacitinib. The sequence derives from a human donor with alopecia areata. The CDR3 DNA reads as TGTGCCAGCAGCTTAGGAACAGCAGGGGGGCACACTGAAGCTTTCTTT. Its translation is CASSLGTAGGHTEAFF.